This T cell receptor beta chain was recorded in a study of OX40 agonist ivuxolimab in advanced cancers. Background on the study: The group had a mean age of around 64 years, ranged from roughly 23 to 90, and was approximately 81% male. It was permissible to have had prior anti-PD-1, anti-PD-L1 or anti-CTLA-4 therapy, and about 40% had some. Partial responses were achieved by three patients, one with hepatocellular carcinoma and two with cutaneous melanoma.

Libraries were prepared by immunoSEQ multiplex PCR; TCRdb keeps only in-frame clonotypes and omits some of them. The sample yields 10,000 to 15,000 clones, approximately 80% seen once. This CDR3 comprises 13 residues. Trimming pared 0 bases from V and 4 bases from J, leaving 9 bases between. Germline CDR1 and CDR2: SQVTM and ANQGSEA. The receptor was isolated from an adult with an advanced solid tumor such as melanoma, head and neck, liver or kidney cancer. This specimen was CD4+ or CD8+ T cells sorted from blood, taken in a trial of the OX40 agonist ivuxolimab. This chain joins TRBV29-1 and TRBJ1-2; D remains ambiguous. For the CDR3, the DNA is TGCAGCGTTGAAGAAGGTCCGCTCTATGGCTACACCTTC. Translated: CSVEEGPLYGYTF.